The next 7 T cell receptor beta chains were all read from a single sample in a study of cytomegalovirus exposure and HLA in healthy donors. The PCR employed 60 Vbeta primers together with 13 Jbeta primers. Some clones are missing from TCRdb's copy, which holds only in-frame ones; the method was immunoSEQ multiplex PCR. Of fewer than 250,000 clones listed, around 78% are singletons. Sequenced input: PBMCs. The receptors derive from a woman aged 30 to 39 in good health and CMV-seropositive.

On this clone: Compared with germline, one end of the junction differs, possibly owing to a read error. This CDR3 reads CASSEAGAGQIDF. The CDR3 nucleotides are TGTGCCAGCAGTGAAGCAGGGGCGGGACAGATAGACTTC. This sequence joins TRBV2 and TRBJ2-5, with D tentatively TRBD1 (7 bases). Germline V gene sequence: CDR1 SNHLY, CDR2 FYNNEI. This CDR3 has 13 amino acids. The variable domain in full, completed from reference TRBV2 and TRBJ2-5, reads EPEVTQTPSHQVTQMGQEVILRCVPISNHLYFYWYRQILGQKVEFLVSFYNNEISEKSEIFDDQFSVERPDGSNFTLKIRSTKLEDSAMYFCASSEAGAGQIDFGPGTRLLVL.

This clone was seen once. This sequence joins TRBV2 and TRBJ2-1, with TRBD2 matching 11 bases. Germline lookup yields CDR1 SNHLY and CDR2 FYNNEI. The V segment lost 7 bases and the J segment 7 bases; nucleotides outside the gene matches: 9. CDR3 length: 15 residues. The CDR3 loop reads CASTGTSGFTNEQFF. CDR3 coding DNA: TGTGCCAGCACCGGGACTAGCGGCTTTACTAATGAGCAGTTCTTC.

The V and J genes are TRBV2 and TRBJ2-3; 9 bases map to TRBD2. There are 13 residues in the CDR3. The V and J ends lost 8 bases and 4 bases, in that order; junction bases with no gene match: 4. Per the germline V gene, CDR1 is SNHLY and CDR2 is FYNNEI. This CDR3 reads CASLAGEADTQYF. CDR3 sequence (DNA): TGTGCCAGCTTAGCGGGAGAGGCAGATACGCAGTATTTT.

V usage is TRBV30 and J usage is TRBJ2-6; the D gene is possibly TRBD2 (5 bases). Germline loops: CDR1 GTSNPN, CDR2 SVGIG (reference sequence). The ends were cut back, 1 base at V and 5 bases at J, with 18 bases in the middle. The CDR3 is 17 amino acids. DNA of the CDR3: TGTGCCTGGAGTGGGCGGGTGAGCCTTTCTCGGGCCAACGTCCTGACTTTC. Its translation: CAWSGRVSLSRANVLTF.

The CDR3 coding sequence is TGTGCCAGCAGTGACTGGGGCGGGAGGGCCTTGGCCGGGGAGCTGTTTTTT. Translated: CASSDWGGRALAGELFF. The V gene is TRBV6-4, the J gene TRBJ2-2; TRBD2 matches 9 bases. The CDR3 length is 17 residues. Germline assignment: CDR1 MRHNA and CDR2 SNTAGT. J was trimmed by 6 bases and V by 1 base; bases with no gene match: 9.

The chain uses TRBV28 and TRBJ2-4, with 9 bases fitting TRBD1. CDR3 length: 13 amino acids. Trimming cost V 5 bases and J 9 bases; bases outside gene matches: 5. Germline values: CDR1 MDHEN, CDR2 SYDVKM. The CDR3 spells CASSDRGGVIQYF. The CDR3 bases are TGTGCCAGCAGTGACAGGGGGGGAGTCATTCAGTACTTC.

This rearrangement joins TRBV10-3 to TRBJ1-1; 7 bases fit TRBD1. Germline trimming cut 10 bases from V and 4 bases from J; bases unmatched to any gene: 12. This CDR3 is built from 14 residues. The germline V gene has CDR1 ENHRY and CDR2 SYGVKD. The CDR3 spells CATTISGGATEAFF. In nucleotides, the CDR3 is TGTGCCACAACAATTTCAGGGGGTGCCACTGAAGCTTTCTTT.